This TCR beta chain comes out of a study of brain T cells in children with intractable seizures. V trimming: 4 bases; J trimming: 7 bases; junction bases outside the gene matches: 8. CDR3 length: 15 amino acids. Germline CDR1 GTSNPN, CDR2 SVGIG (reference sequence). Clones were sequenced by immunoSEQ multiplex PCR, and TCRdb holds only the in-frame ones, with some missing. This table has tens of thousands of clones, under 95% appearing once. The sequenced sample was peripheral blood, obtained at surgery. V usage is TRBV30 and J usage is TRBJ1-6; 9 bases are a match to TRBD1. This TCR was recovered from a boy in the first two years of life with tuberous sclerosis and intractable seizures. CDR3 nucleotides: TGTGCCTGGAACCCTGGGGGACAGGGCAATTCACCCCTCCACTTT. It is translated as CAWNPGGQGNSPLHF. Complete variable domain (other parts from reference TRBV30 and TRBJ1-6): SQTIHQWPATLVQPVGSPLSLECTVEGTSNPNLYWYRQAAGRGLQLLFYSVGIGQISSEVPQNLSASRPQDRQFILSSKKLLLSDSGFYLCAWNPGGQGNSPLHFGNGTRLTVT.